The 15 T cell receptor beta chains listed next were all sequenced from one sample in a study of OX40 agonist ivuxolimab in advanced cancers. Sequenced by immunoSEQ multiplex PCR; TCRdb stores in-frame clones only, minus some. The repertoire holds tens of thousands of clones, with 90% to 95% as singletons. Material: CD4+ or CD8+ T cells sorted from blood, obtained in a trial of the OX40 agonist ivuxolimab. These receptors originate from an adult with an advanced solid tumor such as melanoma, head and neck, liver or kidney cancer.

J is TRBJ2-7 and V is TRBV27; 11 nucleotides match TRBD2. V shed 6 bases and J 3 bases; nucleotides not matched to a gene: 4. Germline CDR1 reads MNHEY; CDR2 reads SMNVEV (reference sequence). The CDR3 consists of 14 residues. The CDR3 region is CASRALAGVYEQYF. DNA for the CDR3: TGTGCCAGCAGGGCACTAGCGGGAGTCTACGAGCAGTACTTC.

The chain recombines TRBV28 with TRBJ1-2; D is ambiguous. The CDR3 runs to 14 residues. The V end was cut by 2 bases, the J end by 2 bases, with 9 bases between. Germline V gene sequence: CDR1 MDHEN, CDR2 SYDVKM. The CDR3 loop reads CASSLRFMNYGYTF. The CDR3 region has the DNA TGTGCCAGCAGTTTAAGGTTCATGAACTATGGCTACACCTTC.

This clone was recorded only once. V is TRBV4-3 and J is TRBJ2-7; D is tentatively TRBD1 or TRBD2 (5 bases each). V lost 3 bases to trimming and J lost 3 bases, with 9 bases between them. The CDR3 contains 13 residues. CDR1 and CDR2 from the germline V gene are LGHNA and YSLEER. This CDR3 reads CASSQGPGYEQYF. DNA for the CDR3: TGCGCCAGCAGCCAGGGACCTGGCTACGAGCAGTACTTC.

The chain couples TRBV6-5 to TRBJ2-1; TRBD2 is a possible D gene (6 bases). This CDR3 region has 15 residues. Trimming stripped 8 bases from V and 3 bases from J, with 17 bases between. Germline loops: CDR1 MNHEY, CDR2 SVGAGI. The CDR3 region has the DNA TGTGCCAGCGCCATGGAGGGACCCATCTACAATGAGCAGTTCTTC. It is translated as CASAMEGPIYNEQFF.

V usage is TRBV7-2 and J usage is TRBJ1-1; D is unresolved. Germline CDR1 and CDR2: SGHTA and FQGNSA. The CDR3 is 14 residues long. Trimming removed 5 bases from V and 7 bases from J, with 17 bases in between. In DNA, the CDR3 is TGTGCCAGCAGCCCTACGTGGGGAAAGGTTGAAGCTTTCTTT. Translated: CASSPTWGKVEAFF. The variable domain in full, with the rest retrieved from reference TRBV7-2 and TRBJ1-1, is GAGVSQSPSNKVTEKGKDVELRCDPISGHTALYWYRQSLGQGLEFLIYFQGNSAPDKSGLPSDRFSAERTGGSVSTLTIQRTQQEDSAVYLCASSPTWGKVEAFFGQGTRLTVV.

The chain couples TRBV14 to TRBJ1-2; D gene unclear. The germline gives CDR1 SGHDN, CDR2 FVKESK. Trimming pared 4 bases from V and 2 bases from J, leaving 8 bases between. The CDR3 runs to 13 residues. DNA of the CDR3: TGTGCCAGCAGCCCTAGGGTAAACTATGGCTACACCTTC. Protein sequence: CASSPRVNYGYTF.

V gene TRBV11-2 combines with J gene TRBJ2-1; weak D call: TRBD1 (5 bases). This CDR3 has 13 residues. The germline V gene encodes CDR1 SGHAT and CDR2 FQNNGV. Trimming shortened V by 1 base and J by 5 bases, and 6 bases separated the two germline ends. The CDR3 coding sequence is TGTGCCAGCAGCTTAGGGACAAACAATGAGCAGTTCTTC. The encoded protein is CASSLGTNNEQFF.

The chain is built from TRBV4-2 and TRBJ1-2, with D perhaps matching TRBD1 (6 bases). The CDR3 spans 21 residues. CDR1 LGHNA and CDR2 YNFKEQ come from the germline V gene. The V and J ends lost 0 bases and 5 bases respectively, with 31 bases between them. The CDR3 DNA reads TGTGCCAGCAGCCAAGATGGTTGGGGCAGGGGCCGCCAGGGGACTTCTTATGGCTACACCTTC. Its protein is CASSQDGWGRGRQGTSYGYTF.

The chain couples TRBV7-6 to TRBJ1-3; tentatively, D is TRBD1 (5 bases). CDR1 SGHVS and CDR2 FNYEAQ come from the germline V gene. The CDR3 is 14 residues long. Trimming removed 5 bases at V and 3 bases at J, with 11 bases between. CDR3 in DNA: TGTGCCAGCAGCCCAAACAGGATTGGAAACACCATATATTTT. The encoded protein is CASSPNRIGNTIYF.

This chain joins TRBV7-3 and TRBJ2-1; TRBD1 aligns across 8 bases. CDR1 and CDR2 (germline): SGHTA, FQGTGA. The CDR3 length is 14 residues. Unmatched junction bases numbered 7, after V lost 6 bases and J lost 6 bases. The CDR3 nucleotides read TGTGCCAGCAGTATCCAGGGGGCTGGCAATGAGCAGTTCTTC. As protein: CASSIQGAGNEQFF.

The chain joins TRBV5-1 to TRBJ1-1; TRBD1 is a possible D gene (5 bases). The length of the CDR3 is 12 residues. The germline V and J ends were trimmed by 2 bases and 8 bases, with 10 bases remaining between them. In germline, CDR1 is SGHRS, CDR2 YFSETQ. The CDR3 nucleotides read TGCGCCAGCAGCTTCTCAGGGACCGAAGCTTTCTTT. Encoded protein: CASSFSGTEAFF.

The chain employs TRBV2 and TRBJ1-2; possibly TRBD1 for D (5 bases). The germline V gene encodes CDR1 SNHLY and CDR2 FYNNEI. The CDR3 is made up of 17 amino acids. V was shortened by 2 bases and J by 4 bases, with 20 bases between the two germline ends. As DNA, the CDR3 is TGTGCCAGCAGTGAAAAGCGTTCAGCTGGGGGTTCCTATGGCTACACCTTC. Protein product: CASSEKRSAGGSYGYTF.

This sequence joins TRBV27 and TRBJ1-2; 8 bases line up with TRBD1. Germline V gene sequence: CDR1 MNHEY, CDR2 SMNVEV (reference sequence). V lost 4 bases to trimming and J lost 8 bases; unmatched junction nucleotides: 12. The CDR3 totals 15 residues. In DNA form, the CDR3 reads TGTGCCAGCAGTTCGGGACAGGCGGTAGGGAGGGGCTACACCTTC. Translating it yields CASSSGQAVGRGYTF.

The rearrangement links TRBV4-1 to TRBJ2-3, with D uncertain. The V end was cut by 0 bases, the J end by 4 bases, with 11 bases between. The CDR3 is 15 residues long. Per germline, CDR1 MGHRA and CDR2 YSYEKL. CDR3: CASSQDFVQPDTQYF. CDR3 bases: TGCGCCAGCAGCCAAGATTTCGTGCAGCCAGATACGCAGTATTTT.

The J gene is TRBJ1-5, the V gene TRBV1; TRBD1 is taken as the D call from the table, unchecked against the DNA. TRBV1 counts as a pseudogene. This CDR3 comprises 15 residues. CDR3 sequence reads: CTSSPGTDSNQPQHF. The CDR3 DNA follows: TGCACCAGCAGCCCCGGGACAGATAGCAATCAGCCCCAGCATTTT.